The 11 T cell receptor beta chains listed next were all sequenced from one sample in a study of blood T cell repertoires in COVID-19. Clones were read by immunoSEQ multiplex PCR, and TCRdb kept only the in-frame ones, dropping some. The profile shows around 99,000 clones, approximately 87% of them singletons. The sample comprised peripheral blood. The source is a woman aged 60-75 years with acute or convalescent COVID-19.

This sequence joins TRBV7-2 and TRBJ2-1, with TRBD2 matching over 13 bases. The CDR3 runs to 17 residues. The germline V gene has CDR1 SGHTA and CDR2 FQGNSA. The V segment lost 8 bases and the J segment 7 bases; nucleotides outside the gene matches: 14. The CDR3 here is CASVSLGLAGVRNEQFF. CDR3 sequence (DNA): TGTGCCAGCGTTTCCCTTGGACTAGCGGGAGTAAGGAATGAGCAGTTCTTC.

The chain carries TRBV5-1 and TRBJ2-5, with D maybe TRBD2 (5 bases). V was trimmed by 4 bases and J by 3 bases, leaving 13 bases between them. This CDR3 contains 14 residues. Germline V gives CDR1 SGHRS, CDR2 YFSETQ. The CDR3 DNA is TGCGCCAGCAGCGGATGGACGCGGGAAGAGACCCAGTACTTC. Protein: CASSGWTREETQYF.

The rearrangement uses TRBV28 and TRBJ1-1; TRBD1 might be the D (5 bases). CDR1 is MDHEN, CDR2 SYDVKM, per germline. The CDR3 length is 12 residues. Trimming stripped 3 bases from V and 10 bases from J, with 12 bases between. CDR3 sequence: CASSFRAQGAFF. CDR3 coding DNA: TGTGCCAGCAGTTTTCGGGCGCAGGGAGCTTTCTTT.

This CDR3 reads CASSPDRRSTDTQYF. The CDR3 coding sequence is TGTGCCAGCTCACCGGACAGACGAAGCACAGATACGCAGTATTTT. The rearrangement uses TRBV18 and TRBJ2-3, with a possible D match to TRBD1 (6 bases). This CDR3 has 15 amino acids. The germline V gene encodes CDR1 KGHSH and CDR2 LQKENI. V gave up 3 bases and J gave up 0 bases, with 10 bases separating them.

This clone occurred once. V gene TRBV6-2 or TRBV6-3 combines with J gene TRBJ1-5; TRBD1 aligns across 8 bases. The CDR3 totals 15 residues. Germline V gene sequence: CDR1 MNHEY, CDR2 SVGEGT. Losses at the gene ends were 6 bases for V and 3 bases for J; bases not matched to a gene: 7. CDR3 residues: CASSPDRAPNQPQHF. Here the CDR3 DNA reads TGTGCCAGCAGCCCGGACAGGGCCCCCAATCAGCCCCAGCATTTT.

The chain couples TRBV7-2 to TRBJ2-2, with TRBD2 matching over 8 bases. Germline trimming cut 0 bases from V and 3 bases from J; bases unmatched to any gene: 6. Germline V CDR1 and CDR2: SGHTA, FQGNSA. The CDR3 spans 17 residues. This chain's CDR3 is CASSLASGSPYTGELFF. For the CDR3, the DNA is TGTGCCAGCAGCTTAGCCAGCGGGAGTCCTTACACCGGGGAGCTGTTTTTT.

This chain joins TRBV24-1 and TRBJ2-1, with D possibly being TRBD1 (5 bases). The germline CDR1 and CDR2 sequences are KGHDR and SFDVKD. The CDR3 is 15 residues long. Trimming shortened V by 4 bases and J by 7 bases, and 16 bases separated the two germline ends. DNA for the CDR3: TGTGCCACCAGTGACCCTCGACAGCTCTGGAATGAGCAGTTCTTC. Translating gives CATSDPRQLWNEQFF.

Concerning this clone itself: This sample includes further DNA sequences coding for the same CDR3. This chain uses TRBV6-5 with TRBJ1-3; D possibly corresponds to TRBD1 (6 bases). The CDR3 has 13 amino acids. V was pared by 6 bases and J by 4 bases, with 10 bases between. Germline V gene lookup returns CDR1 MNHEY and CDR2 SVGAGI. The CDR3 DNA follows: TGTGCCAGCAGACAGGGTTCGGGAAACACCATATATTTT. The encoded protein is CASRQGSGNTIYF.

J is TRBJ2-5 and V is TRBV7-9; 7 positions agree with TRBD2. V lost 6 bases to trimming and J lost 4 bases; unmatched junction nucleotides: 8. Germline CDR1 SEHNR, CDR2 FQNEAQ (reference sequence). The CDR3 runs 14 residues. CDR3: CASRIGGSVETQYF. CDR3 bases: TGTGCCAGCAGAATCGGGGGGAGTGTAGAGACCCAGTACTTC.

V gene TRBV18 combines with J gene TRBJ2-2; D is unclear. The germline gives CDR1 KGHSH, CDR2 LQKENI. The CDR3 sequence is 13 residues long. The V end lost 3 bases, the J end lost 4 bases, and 6 bases lay between the germline ends. The CDR3 loop is CASSPATTGELFF. The DNA of the CDR3 is TGTGCCAGCTCACCTGCTACCACCGGGGAGCTGTTTTTT.

The chain is built from TRBV18 and TRBJ2-3; 10 bases are shared with TRBD2. Germline-derived CDR1 and CDR2 are KGHSH and LQKENI. V was pared by 4 bases and J by 4 bases, with 8 bases of the junction left unmatched. The CDR3 runs to 16 residues. In DNA form, the CDR3 reads TGTGCCAGCTCACTATCCGGGACTAGCGTGTCAGATACGCAGTATTTT. This codes for CASSLSGTSVSDTQYF.